Listed here is a single TCR beta chain. As the template, RNA transcripts were used to amplify TCR beta CDR3 regions. An opening RT-PCR round employed HTBI primers and preceded a second-round multiplex PCR. TCRdb used MiXCR to reprocess the multiplex PCR reads, holding one entry per CDR3 protein. The table lists about 550,000 distinct CDR3 sequences, approximately 37% of them singletons. With 4 bases removed from V and 2 bases from J, the gap between germline ends came to 6 bases. Per germline, CDR1 SNHLY and CDR2 FYNNEI. The CDR3 covers 13 residues. The sample belongs to a study of Graves' ophthalmopathy and Graves' hyperthyroidism.

This sequence originates from an adult man with Graves' hyperthyroidism. Sequencing used peripheral blood or thyroid tissue (not recorded which). The V call is TRBV2, the J call TRBJ2-1; D is ambiguous. CDR3 residues: CASSGQAYNEQFF. The CDR3 nucleotides are TGTGCCAGCAGTGGACAAGCCTACAATGAGCAGTTCTTC.